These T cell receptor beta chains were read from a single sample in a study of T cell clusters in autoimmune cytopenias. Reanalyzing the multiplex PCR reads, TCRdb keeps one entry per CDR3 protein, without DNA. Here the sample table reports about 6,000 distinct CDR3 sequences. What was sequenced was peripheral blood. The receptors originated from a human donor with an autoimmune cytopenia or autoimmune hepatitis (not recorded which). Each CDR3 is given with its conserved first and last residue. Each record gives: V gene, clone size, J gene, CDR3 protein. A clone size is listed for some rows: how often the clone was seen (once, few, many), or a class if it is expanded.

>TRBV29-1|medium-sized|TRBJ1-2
CSVSPHVRRGYGYTF
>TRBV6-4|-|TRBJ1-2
CASSDSILLRGVVYHGYTF
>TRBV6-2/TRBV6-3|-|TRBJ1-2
CASTLGRAYGYTF
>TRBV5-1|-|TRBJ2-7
CASSLDTGLEQYF
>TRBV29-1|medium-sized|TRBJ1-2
CSVSSGADGVGYTF
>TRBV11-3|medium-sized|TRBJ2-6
CASSLGDRTRANVLTF
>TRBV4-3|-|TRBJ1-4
CASSQDSVSKLFF
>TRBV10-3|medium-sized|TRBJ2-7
CAISVGNEQYF
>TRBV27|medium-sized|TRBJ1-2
CASSSAGLVYGYTF
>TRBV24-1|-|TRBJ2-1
CATSDRGLYNEQFF
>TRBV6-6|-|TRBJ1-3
CASSYDVPSGNTIYF
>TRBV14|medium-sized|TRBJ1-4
CASGRQGNEKLFF
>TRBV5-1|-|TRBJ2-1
CASRSPGLPRDEQFF
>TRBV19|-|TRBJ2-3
CASSMGLAGGDTQYF